The subject of this entry is one TCR beta chain. This specimen comes from a study of blood T cell repertoires in COVID-19. Study overall: PBMCs, B-cell-depleted T cells, or T cells were the source of the cDNA or gDNA that made up the material.

This CDR3 is built from 15 residues. V was shortened by 0 bases and J by 5 bases, with 14 bases between the two germline ends. Per the germline V gene, CDR1 is SGDLS and CDR2 is YYNGEE. For recovered donors of Cohort 3, there were two negative PCRs, clearance, or symptom resolution. Profiling relied on immunoSEQ multiplex PCR, and the TCRdb table lists in-frame clones only, not all of them. The sample has roughly 300,000 clones; about nine tenths are singletons. The sequenced sample consisted of PBMCs or T cells enriched from blood (not recorded which). This TCR was sampled from a man younger than 40 who had recovered from COVID-19. The rearrangement uses TRBV9 and TRBJ2-5, with a tentative D call TRBD1 (6 bases). CDR3 bases: TGTGCCAGCAGCGTAGTTCCGGGACATCAGGAGACCCAGTACTTC. Translation gives CASSVVPGHQETQYF.